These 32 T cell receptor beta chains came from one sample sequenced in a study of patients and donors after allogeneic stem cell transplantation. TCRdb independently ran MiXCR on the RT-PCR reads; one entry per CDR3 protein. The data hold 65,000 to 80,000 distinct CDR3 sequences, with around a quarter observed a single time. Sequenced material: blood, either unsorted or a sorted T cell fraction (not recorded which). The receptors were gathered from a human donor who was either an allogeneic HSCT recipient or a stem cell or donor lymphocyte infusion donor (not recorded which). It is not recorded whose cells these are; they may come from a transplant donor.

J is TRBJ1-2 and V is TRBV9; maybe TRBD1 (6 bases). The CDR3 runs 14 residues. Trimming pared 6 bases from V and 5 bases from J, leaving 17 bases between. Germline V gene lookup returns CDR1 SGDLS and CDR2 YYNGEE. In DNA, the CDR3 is TGTGCCAGCACCGCGACAGGACAACCTTATGGCTACACCTTC. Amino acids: CASTATGQPYGYTF.

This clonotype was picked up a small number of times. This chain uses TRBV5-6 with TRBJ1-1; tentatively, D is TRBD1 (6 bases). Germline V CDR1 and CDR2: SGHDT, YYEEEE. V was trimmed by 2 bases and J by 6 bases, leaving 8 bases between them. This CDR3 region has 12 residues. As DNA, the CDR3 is TGTGCCAGCAGCTTTAGGACAGCTGAAGCTTTCTTT. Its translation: CASSFRTAEAFF.

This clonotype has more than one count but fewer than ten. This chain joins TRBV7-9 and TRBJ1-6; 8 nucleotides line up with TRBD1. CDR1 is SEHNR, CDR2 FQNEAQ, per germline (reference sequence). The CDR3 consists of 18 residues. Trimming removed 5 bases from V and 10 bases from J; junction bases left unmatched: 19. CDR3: CASSILGRGTGAVSPLHF. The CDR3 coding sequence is TGTGCCAGCAGCATCCTAGGCAGGGGGACAGGTGCTGTCTCACCCCTCCACTTT.

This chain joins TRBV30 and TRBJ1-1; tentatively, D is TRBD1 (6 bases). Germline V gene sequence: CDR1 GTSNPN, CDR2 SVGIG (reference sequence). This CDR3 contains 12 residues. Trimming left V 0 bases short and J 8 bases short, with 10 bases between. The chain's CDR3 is CAWSVGGAEAFF. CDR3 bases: TGTGCCTGGAGTGTGGGGGGGGCCGAAGCTTTCTTT.

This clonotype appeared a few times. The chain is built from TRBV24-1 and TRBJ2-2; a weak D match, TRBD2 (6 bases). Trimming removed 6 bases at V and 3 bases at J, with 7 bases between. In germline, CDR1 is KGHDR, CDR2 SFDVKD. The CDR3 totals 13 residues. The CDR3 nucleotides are TGTGCCACCAGTTGGGGGGACACCGGGGAGCTGTTTTTT. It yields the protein CATSWGDTGELFF.

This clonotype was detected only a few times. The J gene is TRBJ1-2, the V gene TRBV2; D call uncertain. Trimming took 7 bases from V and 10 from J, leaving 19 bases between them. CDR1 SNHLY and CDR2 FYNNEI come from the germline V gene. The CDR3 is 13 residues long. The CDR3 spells CASNVYFIGLYTF. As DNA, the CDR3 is TGTGCCAGCAATGTTTACTTTATAGGCCTCTACACCTTC.

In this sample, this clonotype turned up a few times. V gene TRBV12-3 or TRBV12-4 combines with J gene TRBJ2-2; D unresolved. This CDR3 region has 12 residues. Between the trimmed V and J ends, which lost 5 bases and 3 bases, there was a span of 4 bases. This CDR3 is CASSPYTGELFF. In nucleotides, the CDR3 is TGTGCCAGCAGTCCCTACACCGGGGAGCTGTTTTTT.

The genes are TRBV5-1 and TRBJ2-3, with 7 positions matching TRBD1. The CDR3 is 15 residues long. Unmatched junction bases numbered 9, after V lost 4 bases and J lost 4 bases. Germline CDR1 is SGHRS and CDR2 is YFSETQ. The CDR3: CASSLRGTVPDTQYF. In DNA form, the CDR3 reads TGCGCCAGCAGCCTACGAGGGACAGTCCCAGATACGCAGTATTTT.

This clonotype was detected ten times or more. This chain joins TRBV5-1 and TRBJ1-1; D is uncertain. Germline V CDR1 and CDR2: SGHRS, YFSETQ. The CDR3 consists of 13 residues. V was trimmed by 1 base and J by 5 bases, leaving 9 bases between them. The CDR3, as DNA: TGCGCCAGCAGCTTGCTAGGTCTGACTGAAGCTTTCTTT. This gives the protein CASSLLGLTEAFF.

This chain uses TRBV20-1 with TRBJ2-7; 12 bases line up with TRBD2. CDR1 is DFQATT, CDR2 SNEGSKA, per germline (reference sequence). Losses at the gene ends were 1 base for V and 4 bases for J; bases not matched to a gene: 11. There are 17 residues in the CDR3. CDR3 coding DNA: TGCAGTGCTAGAGGAGGCGCTAGCGGGGGGGCCTTTTACGAGCAGTACTTC. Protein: CSARGGASGGAFYEQYF.

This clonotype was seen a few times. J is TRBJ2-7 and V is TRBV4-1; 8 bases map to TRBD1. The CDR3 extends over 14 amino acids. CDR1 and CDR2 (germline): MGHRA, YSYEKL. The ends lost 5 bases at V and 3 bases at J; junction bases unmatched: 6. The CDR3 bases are TGCGCCAGCAGCAAAGGACAGGGTATCTACGAGCAGTACTTC. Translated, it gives CASSKGQGIYEQYF.

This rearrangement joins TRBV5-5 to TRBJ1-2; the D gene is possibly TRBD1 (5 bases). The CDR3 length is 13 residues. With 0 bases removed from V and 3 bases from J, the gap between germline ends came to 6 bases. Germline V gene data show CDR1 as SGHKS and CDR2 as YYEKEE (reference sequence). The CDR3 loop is CASSLEGDYGYTF. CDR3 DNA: TGTGCCAGCAGCTTGGAAGGGGACTATGGCTACACCTTC.

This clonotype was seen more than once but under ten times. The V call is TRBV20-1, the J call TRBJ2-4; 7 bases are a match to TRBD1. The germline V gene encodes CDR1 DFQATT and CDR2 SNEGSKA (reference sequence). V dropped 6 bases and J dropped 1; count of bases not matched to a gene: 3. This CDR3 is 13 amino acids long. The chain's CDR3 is CSAQGQAKNIQYF. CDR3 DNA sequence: TGCAGTGCGCAGGGACAGGCCAAAAACATTCAGTACTTC.

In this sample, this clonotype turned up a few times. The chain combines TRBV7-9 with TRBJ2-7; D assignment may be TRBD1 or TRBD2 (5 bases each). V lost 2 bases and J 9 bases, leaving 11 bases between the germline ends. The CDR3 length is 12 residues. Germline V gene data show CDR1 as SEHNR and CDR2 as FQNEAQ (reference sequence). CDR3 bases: TGTGCCAGCAGCTTACTCAGGGACCCGCAGTACTTC. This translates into CASSLLRDPQYF.

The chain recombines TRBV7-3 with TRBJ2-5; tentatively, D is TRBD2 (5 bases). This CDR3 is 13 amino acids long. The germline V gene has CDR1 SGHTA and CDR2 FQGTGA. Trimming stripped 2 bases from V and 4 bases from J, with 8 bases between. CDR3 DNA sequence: TGTGCCAGCAGCTTAGTTCGGGGAGAGACCCAGTACTTC. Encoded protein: CASSLVRGETQYF.

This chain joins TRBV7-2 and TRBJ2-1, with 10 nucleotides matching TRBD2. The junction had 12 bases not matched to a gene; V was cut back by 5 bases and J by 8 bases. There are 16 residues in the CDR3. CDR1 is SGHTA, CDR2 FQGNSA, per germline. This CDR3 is CASSRQAGGWGDEQFF. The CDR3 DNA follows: TGTGCCAGCAGCAGACAAGCGGGAGGGTGGGGTGATGAGCAGTTCTTC.

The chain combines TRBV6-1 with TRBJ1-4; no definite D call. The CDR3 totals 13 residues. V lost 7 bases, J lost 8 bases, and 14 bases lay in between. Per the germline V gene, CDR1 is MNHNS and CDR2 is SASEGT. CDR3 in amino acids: CASNFRGPEKLFF. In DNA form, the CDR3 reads TGTGCCAGCAATTTCCGTGGGCCCGAAAAACTGTTTTTT.

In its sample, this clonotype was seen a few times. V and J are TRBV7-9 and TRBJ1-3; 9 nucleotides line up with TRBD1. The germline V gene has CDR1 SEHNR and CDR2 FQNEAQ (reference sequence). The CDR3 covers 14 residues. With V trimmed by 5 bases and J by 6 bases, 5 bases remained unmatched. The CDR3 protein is CASSIRDRVNTIYF. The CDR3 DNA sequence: TGTGCCAGCAGCATCCGGGACAGGGTAAACACCATATATTTT.

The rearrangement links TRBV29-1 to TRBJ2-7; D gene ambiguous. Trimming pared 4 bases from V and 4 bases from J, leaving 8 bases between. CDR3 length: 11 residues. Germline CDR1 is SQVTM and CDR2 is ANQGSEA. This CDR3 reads CSVADAYEQYF. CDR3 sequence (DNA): TGCAGCGTTGCTGATGCTTACGAGCAGTACTTC.

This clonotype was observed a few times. CDR3 amino acids: CASSYRIYEQYF. The CDR3 DNA sequence: TGTGCCAGCAGTTACAGAATCTACGAGCAGTACTTC. The chain has TRBV12-3 or TRBV12-4 and TRBJ2-7, with D uncertain. This CDR3 contains 12 residues. Trimming pared 4 bases from V and 3 bases from J, leaving 7 bases between.

The CDR3 DNA is TGTGCCAGCAGCTTCAGCTGGGCACCTACGCAGTATTTT. Residues: CASSFSWAPTQYF. This chain connects TRBV7-9 to TRBJ2-3; D is undetermined. V was clipped by 3 bases and J by 8 bases, with 12 bases between them. This CDR3 has 13 amino acids. Germline values: CDR1 SEHNR, CDR2 FQNEAQ (reference sequence).

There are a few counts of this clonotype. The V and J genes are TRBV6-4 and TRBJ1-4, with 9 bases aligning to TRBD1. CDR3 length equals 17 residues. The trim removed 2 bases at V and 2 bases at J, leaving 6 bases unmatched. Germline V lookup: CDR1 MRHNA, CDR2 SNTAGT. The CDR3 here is CASSDGTGKLTNEKLFF. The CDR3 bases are TGTGCCAGCAGTGACGGGACAGGGAAGCTTACTAATGAAAAACTGTTTTTT.

Here the CDR3 DNA reads TGCAGTGCTAGAGCTGCAGCCCGGAACGCAGATACGCAGTATTTT. Translating it yields CSARAAARNADTQYF. The rearrangement joins TRBV20-1 to TRBJ2-3; D uncertain. Trimming took off 1 base at V and 4 bases at J, with 15 bases between the two ends. CDR3 length: 15 residues. In germline, CDR1 is DFQATT, CDR2 SNEGSKA (reference sequence).

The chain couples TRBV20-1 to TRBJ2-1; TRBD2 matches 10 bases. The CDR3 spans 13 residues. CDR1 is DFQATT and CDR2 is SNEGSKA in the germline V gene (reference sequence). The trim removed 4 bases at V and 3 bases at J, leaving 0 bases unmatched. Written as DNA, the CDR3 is TGCAGTGCTACTAGCGGGGGCTACAATGAGCAGTTCTTC. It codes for CSATSGGYNEQFF.

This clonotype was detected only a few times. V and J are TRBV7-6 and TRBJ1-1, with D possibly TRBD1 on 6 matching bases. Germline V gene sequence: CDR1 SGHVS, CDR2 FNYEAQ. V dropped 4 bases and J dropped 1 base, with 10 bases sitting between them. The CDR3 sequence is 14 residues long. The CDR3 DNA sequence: TGTGCCAGCAGCTCGGGACATCAGAACACTGAAGCTTTCTTT. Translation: CASSSGHQNTEAFF. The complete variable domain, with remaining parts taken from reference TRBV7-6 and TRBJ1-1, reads GAGVSQSPRYKVTKRGQDVALRCDPISGHVSLYWYRQALGQGPEFLTYFNYEAQQDKSGLPNDRFSAERPEGSISTLTIQRTEQRDSAMYRCASSSGHQNTEAFFGQGTRLTVV.

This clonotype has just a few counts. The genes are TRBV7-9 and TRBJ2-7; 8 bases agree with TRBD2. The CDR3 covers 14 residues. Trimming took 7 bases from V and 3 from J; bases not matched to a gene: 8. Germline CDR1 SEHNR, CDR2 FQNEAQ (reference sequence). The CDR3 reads CASTAGAGGYEQYF. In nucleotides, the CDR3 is TGTGCCAGCACAGCGGGGGCCGGAGGCTACGAGCAGTACTTC.

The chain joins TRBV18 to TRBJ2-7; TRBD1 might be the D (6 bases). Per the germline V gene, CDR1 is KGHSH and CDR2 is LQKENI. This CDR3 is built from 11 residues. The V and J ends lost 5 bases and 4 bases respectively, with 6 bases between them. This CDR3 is CASSTGYEQYF. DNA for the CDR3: TGTGCCAGCTCAACAGGGTACGAGCAGTACTTC.

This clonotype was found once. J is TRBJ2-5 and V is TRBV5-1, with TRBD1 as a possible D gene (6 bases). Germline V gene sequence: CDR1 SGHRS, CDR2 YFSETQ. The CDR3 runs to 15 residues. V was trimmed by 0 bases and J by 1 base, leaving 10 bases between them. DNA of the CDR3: TGCGCCAGCAGCTTGGTAGTGACAGGCCAAGAGACCCAGTACTTC. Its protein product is CASSLVVTGQETQYF.

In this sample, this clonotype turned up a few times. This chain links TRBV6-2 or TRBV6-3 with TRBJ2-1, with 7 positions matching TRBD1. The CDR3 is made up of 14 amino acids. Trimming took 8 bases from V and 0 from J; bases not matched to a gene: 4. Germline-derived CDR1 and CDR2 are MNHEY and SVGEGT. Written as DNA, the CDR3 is TGTGCCAGCGAGGACAGGAGCTCCTACAATGAGCAGTTCTTC. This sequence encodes CASEDRSSYNEQFF.

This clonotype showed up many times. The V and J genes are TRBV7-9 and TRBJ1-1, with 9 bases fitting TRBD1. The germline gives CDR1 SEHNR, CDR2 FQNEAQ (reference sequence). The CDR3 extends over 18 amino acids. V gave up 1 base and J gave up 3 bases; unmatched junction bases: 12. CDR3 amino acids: CASSLVDRGFFRDTEAFF. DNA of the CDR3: TGTGCCAGCAGCTTAGTCGACAGGGGGTTTTTTAGGGACACTGAAGCTTTCTTT.

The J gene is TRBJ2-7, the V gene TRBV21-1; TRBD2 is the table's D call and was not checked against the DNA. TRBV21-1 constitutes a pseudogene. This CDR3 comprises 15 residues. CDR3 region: CASSAYTSGSYEQYF. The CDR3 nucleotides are TGTGCCAGCAGCGCCTACACTAGCGGTTCCTACGAGCAGTACTTC.

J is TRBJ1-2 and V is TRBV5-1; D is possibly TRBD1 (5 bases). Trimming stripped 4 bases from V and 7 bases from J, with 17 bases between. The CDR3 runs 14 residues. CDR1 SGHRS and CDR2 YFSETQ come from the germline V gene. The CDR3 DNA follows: TGCGCCAGCAGCGAAAGTCCAGGGAGCGGTGGCTACACCTTC. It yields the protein CASSESPGSGGYTF.